The clone carrying this T cell receptor (beta chain) turned up a few times. Its antigen is currently unknown. Trimming took 11 bases from V and 2 from J; bases not matched to a gene: 5. This CDR3 has 13 residues. Germline CDR1 is SNHLY and CDR2 is FYNNEI. The data originate from a study of cytotoxic CD8 clonotypes in ibrutinib-treated CLL. At the level of the study: Response was recorded as partial in some 24 patients and complete in 2; at median roughly 70 months, approximately 15 remained remitted and about 12 had progressed.

Depths of 1 in 200,000 to 1 in 1 million T cells were the sequencing target. Assay: immunoSEQ multiplex PCR; the TCRdb copy retains only in-frame clones and omits some. The sample includes approximately 320,000 clones, roughly 71% seen only once; the top ten take just under 6.5%. Overall study findings and caveats: Baseline-level clonality went beyond age-matched healthy donors and moved in step with circulating CD8+ T-cell counts. At ibrutinib response, clonality increased, and at progression it declined back toward baseline.

Source: PBMCs, taken after 36 months of ibrutinib treatment. This TCR was recovered from a human donor with chronic lymphocytic leukemia. This sequence joins TRBV2 and TRBJ1-3; the match to TRBD1 covers 8 bases. CDR3 sequence (DNA): TGTGCCTCATTGACAGGGGCTGGAAACACCATATATTTT. Translation: CASLTGAGNTIYF.